Shown below are 31 T cell receptor beta chains from a single sample sequenced in a study of T-cell memory formation after mild COVID-19. TCRdb independently ran MiXCR on the 5' RACE reads; one entry per CDR3 protein. The table shows 410,000 or so distinct CDR3 sequences, with about 22% occurring only once. The sample taken for sequencing was PBMCs or a T cell subset sorted from them (not recorded which). The receptors shown here come from an adult woman who had mild COVID-19 (a few samples of this study predate the infection). Cell type and time point are not known.

The chain links TRBV10-3 to TRBJ1-5, with D tentatively TRBD1 (5 bases). Trimming took off 6 bases at V and 8 bases at J, with 20 bases between the two ends. Looked up from germline, CDR1 is ENHRY and CDR2 is SYGVKD. The CDR3 runs to 15 residues. The CDR3 DNA reads TGTGCCATCAGACCCGACAAGTCTTTAGGGGAGCCCCAGCATTTT. Its translation is CAIRPDKSLGEPQHF.

This sequence joins TRBV5-1 and TRBJ2-1, with TRBD2 matching over 12 bases. There are 16 residues in the CDR3. J lost 7 bases, V lost 3 bases, and 8 bases had no gene match. CDR1 and CDR2 from the germline V gene are SGHRS and YFSETQ. CDR3 protein: CASSSRTSGTGNEQFF. CDR3 nucleotides: TGCGCCAGCAGCTCCAGGACTAGCGGGACCGGGAATGAGCAGTTCTTC. Full variable domain (rest looked up from reference TRBV5-1 and TRBJ2-1): KAGVTQTPRYLIKTRGQQVTLSCSPISGHRSVSWYQQTPGQGLQFLFEYFSETQRNKGNFPGRFSGRQFSNSRSEMNVSTLELGDSALYLCASSSRTSGTGNEQFFGPGTRLTVL.

This clonotype occurred a few times. The gene calls are TRBV20-1 and TRBJ1-2, with a weak D call TRBD1 (6 bases). V gave up 2 bases and J gave up 5 bases, with 15 bases separating them. There are 14 residues in the CDR3. Germline CDR1 reads DFQATT; CDR2 reads SNEGSKA (reference sequence). The CDR3 DNA sequence: TGCAGTGCTAGATACCTGGGACAACCGTATGGCTACACCTTC. Its protein is CSARYLGQPYGYTF.

This clonotype appeared a few times. This chain joins TRBV6-2 or TRBV6-3 and TRBJ1-2; D is unresolved. Trimming stripped 0 bases from V and 2 bases from J, with 7 bases between. The CDR3 contains 14 residues. Germline loops: CDR1 MNHEY, CDR2 SVGEGT. The CDR3, as DNA: TGTGCCAGCAGTTACTCGTTCGGGAACTATGGCTACACCTTC. Amino acids: CASSYSFGNYGYTF.

This sequence joins TRBV18 and TRBJ1-5, with no clear D. This CDR3 region has 13 residues. The germline CDR1 and CDR2 sequences are KGHSH and LQKENI. Trimming left V 2 bases short and J 5 bases short, with 7 bases between. The CDR3 protein is CASSPMGDQPQHF. The DNA of the CDR3 is TGTGCCAGCTCACCAATGGGAGATCAGCCCCAGCATTTT.

This clonotype was detected a few times. The V gene is TRBV7-6, the J gene TRBJ1-5; no definite D call. V was trimmed by 2 bases and J by 6 bases, leaving 8 bases between them. CDR1 is SGHVS and CDR2 is FNYEAQ in the germline V gene. The CDR3 runs to 13 residues. This chain's CDR3 is CASSLNLRQPQHF. The DNA for the CDR3 is TGTGCCAGCAGCTTAAACCTTCGTCAGCCCCAGCATTTT.

This chain links TRBV20-1 with TRBJ2-1, with TRBD2 matching 10 bases. Germline CDR1 DFQATT, CDR2 SNEGSKA (reference sequence). CDR3 size: 18 residues. V lost 8 bases to trimming and J lost 4 bases; unmatched junction nucleotides: 20. Written as DNA, the CDR3 is TGCAGTCCGAAGGGGGCACTAGCGGGAAGTGTTTATTACAATGAGCAGTTCTTC. It specifies CSPKGALAGSVYYNEQFF.

This clonotype has only a few counts. This chain joins TRBV7-3 and TRBJ2-7; 9 bases agree with TRBD1. Germline V lookup: CDR1 SGHTA, CDR2 FQGTGA. V gave up 0 bases and J gave up 5 bases; unmatched junction bases: 8. The CDR3 length is 16 residues. The CDR3 region is CASSLTVGTGSHEQYF. The DNA for the CDR3 is TGTGCCAGCAGCTTAACAGTTGGGACAGGGTCCCACGAGCAGTACTTC.

The genes are TRBV5-1 and TRBJ1-1; D is ambiguous. This CDR3 spans 16 amino acids. Looked up from germline, CDR1 is SGHRS and CDR2 is YFSETQ. With 0 bases removed from V and 2 bases from J, the gap between germline ends came to 14 bases. The DNA for the CDR3 is TGCGCCAGCAGCTTGGGGTCGGTTGGTTACAACACTGAAGCTTTCTTT. It yields the protein CASSLGSVGYNTEAFF.

This chain links TRBV11-2 with TRBJ2-1; D is possibly TRBD2 (6 bases). The CDR3 consists of 14 residues. V gave up 5 bases and J gave up 6 bases, with 14 bases separating them. Germline-derived CDR1 and CDR2 are SGHAT and FQNNGV. This CDR3 reads CASSGEDTSNEQFF. The CDR3 nucleotides read TGTGCCAGCAGCGGGGAGGACACGAGCAATGAGCAGTTCTTC.

This clonotype was observed a few times. The rearrangement joins TRBV15 to TRBJ2-1, with 8 bases lining up with TRBD2. The CDR3 covers 15 residues. The V gene end was trimmed by 5 bases and the J gene end by 4 bases; junction bases not matched to a gene: 7. Germline CDR1 LNHNV, CDR2 YYDKDF (reference sequence). The CDR3 region has the DNA TGTGCCACCAGCGAGTTAGCGGGAACTTACAATGAGCAGTTCTTC. It encodes CATSELAGTYNEQFF.

This clonotype was counted a few times. J is TRBJ2-1 and V is TRBV11-2, with a weak D call TRBD2 (5 bases). Germline V gives CDR1 SGHAT, CDR2 FQNNGV. The V gene lost 5 bases and the J gene lost 7 bases, with 18 bases spanning the gap. This CDR3 is built from 15 residues. CDR3 in DNA: TGTGCCAGCAGCGCAATAGCGCCCCTGGGGAATGAGCAGTTCTTC. The encoded protein is CASSAIAPLGNEQFF.

The chain joins TRBV7-9 to TRBJ1-2; tentatively, D is TRBD1 (6 bases). CDR3 size: 14 residues. Germline CDR1 reads SEHNR; CDR2 reads FQNEAQ (reference sequence). V gave up 5 bases and J gave up 5 bases, with 15 bases separating them. The DNA of the CDR3 is TGTGCCAGCAGCCTAGTGGACAGCGCGTATGGCTACACCTTC. Translation gives CASSLVDSAYGYTF.

V and J are TRBV5-1 and TRBJ1-1; possibly TRBD1 for D (5 bases). Germline V gene sequence: CDR1 SGHRS, CDR2 YFSETQ. Trimming took off 3 bases at V and 4 bases at J, with 16 bases between the two ends. The CDR3 is 15 amino acids. CDR3 protein: CASSSEGARGTEAFF. As DNA, the CDR3 is TGCGCCAGCAGCTCGGAAGGGGCACGCGGCACTGAAGCTTTCTTT.

This clonotype was found a few times. V gene TRBV4-3 combines with J gene TRBJ2-5; D uncertain. Trimming removed 4 bases from V and 5 bases from J, with 11 bases in between. Germline V gene sequence: CDR1 LGHNA, CDR2 YSLEER. The length of the CDR3 is 13 residues. The CDR3, as DNA: TGCGCCAGCAGCCCTGGGATGGTGGAGACCCAGTACTTC. Protein: CASSPGMVETQYF.

This rearrangement joins TRBV12-3 or TRBV12-4 to TRBJ1-1; a possible D gene is TRBD1 (5 bases). Between the trimmed V and J ends, which lost 1 base and 5 bases, there was a span of 14 bases. This CDR3 is built from 15 residues. In DNA, the CDR3 is TGTGCCAGCAGTTTAGGGGGGTCCTTTCGGACTGAAGCTTTCTTT. Translation: CASSLGGSFRTEAFF.

This clonotype was observed a few times. The CDR3 loop is CASRKDNAVEQYF. In DNA form, the CDR3 reads TGTGCCAGCAGAAAGGACAACGCGGTGGAGCAGTACTTC. This rearrangement joins TRBV6-5 to TRBJ2-7; D possibly corresponds to TRBD1 (5 bases). Trimming pared 6 bases from V and 7 bases from J, leaving 16 bases between. Germline V lookup: CDR1 MNHEY, CDR2 SVGAGI. This CDR3 region has 13 residues.

This clonotype was counted at least ten times. The gene calls are TRBV15 and TRBJ2-7, with 10 bases identical to TRBD2. Trimming took 3 bases from V and 6 from J; bases not matched to a gene: 8. CDR1 LNHNV and CDR2 YYDKDF come from the germline V gene (reference sequence). The CDR3 is 15 amino acids. The CDR3 DNA reads TGTGCCACCAGCAGCATAGCGGGAGGCTTTAGCGAGCAGTACTTC. This codes for CATSSIAGGFSEQYF.

In its sample, this clonotype was seen a few times. The chain carries TRBV10-3 and TRBJ2-7; a weak D match, TRBD1 (5 bases). Germline CDR1 reads ENHRY; CDR2 reads SYGVKD. The CDR3 is 15 residues long. V was pared by 3 bases and J by 7 bases, with 19 bases between. As DNA, the CDR3 is TGTGCCATCAGTGACGGACACCCGCCGTACGTAGAGCAGTACTTC. This sequence encodes CAISDGHPPYVEQYF.

CDR3 DNA: TGCGCCAGCAGCTTGGGTCCTAGGGTCATGAACACTGAAGCTTTCTTT. This encodes CASSLGPRVMNTEAFF. This rearrangement joins TRBV5-1 to TRBJ1-1; no definite D call. The ends were cut back, 0 bases at V and 0 bases at J, with 12 bases in the middle. CDR1 is SGHRS and CDR2 is YFSETQ in the germline V gene. The CDR3 extends over 16 amino acids.

V usage is TRBV11-3 and J usage is TRBJ2-1; no firm D call. V was trimmed by 8 bases and J by 6 bases, leaving 17 bases between them. The CDR3 has 14 amino acids. CDR1 is SGHNT, CDR2 YENEEA, per germline. DNA for the CDR3: TGTGCCAGCGGGTTGCGCGTCAGAGCCAATGAGCAGTTCTTC. It specifies CASGLRVRANEQFF.

In this sample, this clonotype turned up a few times. The genes are TRBV29-1 and TRBJ2-7; TRBD1 matches at 10 bases. The CDR3 totals 13 residues. Germline trimming cut 4 bases from V and 3 bases from J; bases unmatched to any gene: 3. Per germline, CDR1 SQVTM and CDR2 ANQGSEA. The CDR3 sequence is CSVAGQGNYEQYF. CDR3 coding DNA: TGCAGCGTTGCGGGACAGGGGAACTACGAGCAGTACTTC.

In its sample, this clonotype was seen a few times. The CDR3 nucleotides read TGCGCCAGCAGCCAAGATCAGGGCCAAAACACCGGGGAGCTGTTTTTT. Protein: CASSQDQGQNTGELFF. This rearrangement joins TRBV4-3 to TRBJ2-2; D possibly corresponds to TRBD1 (5 bases). Germline V gives CDR1 LGHNA, CDR2 YSLEER. CDR3 length: 16 residues. Trimming cost V 0 bases and J 2 bases, with 10 bases left between them.

V and J are TRBV6-6 and TRBJ2-1; the D call may be TRBD1 or TRBD2 (5 bases each). The CDR3 extends over 15 amino acids. CDR1 MNHNY and CDR2 SVGAGI come from the germline V gene (reference sequence). V was clipped by 6 bases and J by 0 bases, with 12 bases between them. This CDR3 is CASSSGPGSYNEQFF. The CDR3 region has the DNA TGTGCCAGCAGCTCGGGACCTGGCTCCTACAATGAGCAGTTCTTC.

The chain employs TRBV20-1 and TRBJ2-7; D is possibly TRBD2 (5 bases). There are 15 residues in the CDR3. Trimming removed 2 bases from V and 8 bases from J, with 22 bases in between. Per the germline V gene, CDR1 is DFQATT and CDR2 is SNEGSKA (reference sequence). CDR3 protein: CSARLGSSDLGKQYF. CDR3 DNA: TGCAGTGCTAGATTAGGCTCCTCGGACCTCGGGAAGCAGTACTTC.

The rearrangement links TRBV24-1 to TRBJ2-1; TRBD2 is a possible D gene (6 bases). V was shortened by 4 bases and J by 0 bases, with 15 bases between the two germline ends. There are 17 residues in the CDR3. The V gene's germline CDR1 is KGHDR and CDR2 SFDVKD. The CDR3 coding sequence is TGTGCCACCAGTGACCCGGGACCCGGGGGCTCCTACAATGAGCAGTTCTTC. Translation gives CATSDPGPGGSYNEQFF.

This clonotype showed up just a few times. The chain recombines TRBV7-8 with TRBJ1-6, with unresolved D. Per the germline V gene, CDR1 is SGHVS and CDR2 is FQNEAQ. The V gene lost 1 base and the J gene lost 0 bases, with 7 bases spanning the gap. The CDR3 consists of 16 residues. The DNA for the CDR3 is TGTGCCAGCAGCTTAGGACCTCCCTCCTATAATTCACCCCTCCACTTT. Protein product: CASSLGPPSYNSPLHF.

The rearrangement joins TRBV6-5 to TRBJ2-2; 7 positions agree with TRBD2. Germline-derived CDR1 and CDR2 are MNHEY and SVGAGI. The CDR3 is made up of 15 amino acids. V lost 0 bases to trimming and J lost 7 bases; unmatched junction nucleotides: 5. CDR3 coding DNA: TGTGCCAGCAGTTACTCGCGGGAGTTCGGCGGGGAGCTGTTTTTT. The encoded protein is CASSYSREFGGELFF.

The sample holds many counts of this clonotype. The chain is built from TRBV19 and TRBJ2-1; the D is unclear. The germline gives CDR1 LNHDA, CDR2 SQIVND (reference sequence). Trimming shortened V by 0 bases and J by 0 bases, and 9 bases separated the two germline ends. This CDR3 spans 16 amino acids. The CDR3 region has the DNA TGTGCCAGTAGTATAGAGAAGTCCAGCTCCTACAATGAGCAGTTCTTC. It yields the protein CASSIEKSSSYNEQFF.

This clonotype was observed a handful of times. The chain joins TRBV2 to TRBJ2-7; 8 bases map to TRBD1. Germline V CDR1 and CDR2: SNHLY, FYNNEI. The V segment lost 6 bases and the J segment 4 bases; nucleotides outside the gene matches: 11. The CDR3 has 15 amino acids. In DNA form, the CDR3 reads TGTGCCAGCAGCAGCCGGGACAGGAAGATGTACGAGCAGTACTTC. The encoded protein is CASSSRDRKMYEQYF. The full variable domain, its missing parts supplied by reference TRBV2 and TRBJ2-7, is EPEVTQTPSHQVTQMGQEVILRCVPISNHLYFYWYRQILGQKVEFLVSFYNNEISEKSEIFDDQFSVERPDGSNFTLKIRSTKLEDSAMYFCASSSRDRKMYEQYFGPGTRLTVT.

This chain links TRBV27 with TRBJ2-1, with 11 bases fitting TRBD2. This CDR3 spans 16 amino acids. V gave up 2 bases and J gave up 8 bases; unmatched junction bases: 8. Germline V gives CDR1 MNHEY, CDR2 SMNVEV (reference sequence). The CDR3 nucleotides are TGTGCCAGCAGTTTAGGCTCTCTAGCGGGAGGCGATGAGCAGTTCTTC. This encodes CASSLGSLAGGDEQFF.